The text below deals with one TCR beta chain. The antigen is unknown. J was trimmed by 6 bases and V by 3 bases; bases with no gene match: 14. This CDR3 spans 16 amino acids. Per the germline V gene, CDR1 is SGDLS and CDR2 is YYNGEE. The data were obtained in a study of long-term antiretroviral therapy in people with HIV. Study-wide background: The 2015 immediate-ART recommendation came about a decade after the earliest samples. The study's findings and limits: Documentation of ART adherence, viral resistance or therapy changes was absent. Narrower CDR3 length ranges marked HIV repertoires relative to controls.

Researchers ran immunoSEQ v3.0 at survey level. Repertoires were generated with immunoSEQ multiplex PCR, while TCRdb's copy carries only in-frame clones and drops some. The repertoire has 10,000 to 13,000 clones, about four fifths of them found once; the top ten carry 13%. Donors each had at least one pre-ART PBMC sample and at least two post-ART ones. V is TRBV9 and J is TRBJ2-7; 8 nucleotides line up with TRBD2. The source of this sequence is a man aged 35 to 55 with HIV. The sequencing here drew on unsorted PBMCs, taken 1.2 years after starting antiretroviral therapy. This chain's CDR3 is CASSALSGGATSEQYF. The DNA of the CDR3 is TGTGCCAGCAGCGCCCTCTCCGGGGGGGCCACTTCCGAGCAGTACTTC.